A selection of T cell receptor beta chains follows, all from one sample in a study of blood T cell repertoires in COVID-19. Profiled with immunoSEQ multiplex PCR; TCRdb holds only in-frame clones, not every one. The profile shows roughly 280,000 clones, 80% to 90% of them singletons. Sample: peripheral blood. The source is a woman in her sixties or seventies with acute or convalescent COVID-19. The conserved cysteine and the conserved F or W are not part of the CDR3 here.

j_gene: TRBJ1-2; v_gene: TRBV6-6; CDR3aa: ASSYSLERGGYT
j_gene: TRBJ2-5; v_gene: TRBV30; CDR3aa: AWETGSETQY
j_gene: TRBJ1-5; v_gene: TRBV2; CDR3aa: ASSWTGHVH
j_gene: TRBJ2-3; v_gene: TRBV3-1/TRBV3-2; CDR3aa: ASSPYFSGRTDTQY
j_gene: TRBJ1-5; v_gene: TRBV5-6; CDR3aa: ASSLTGQPQH
j_gene: TRBJ2-1; v_gene: TRBV19; CDR3aa: ASSIDLAGGADNEQF
j_gene: TRBJ2-2; v_gene: TRBV10-3; CDR3aa: AHSGSADTGELF
j_gene: TRBJ1-2; v_gene: TRBV13; CDR3aa: ASSSGGLANYGYT
j_gene: TRBJ2-1; v_gene: TRBV19; CDR3aa: ASVSLAGAFNEQF
j_gene: TRBJ2-1; v_gene: TRBV7-8; CDR3aa: ASSYRMSSYNEQF
j_gene: TRBJ2-2; v_gene: TRBV4-1; CDR3aa: ASSQDVRVRGGELF
j_gene: TRBJ1-2; v_gene: TRBV7-9; CDR3aa: ASSPAAHYGYT
j_gene: TRBJ2-1; v_gene: TRBV29-1; CDR3aa: SVERGGLWASYNEQF